This is a list of T cell receptor beta chains from one sample in a study of Graves' ophthalmopathy and Graves' hyperthyroidism. One entry per CDR3 protein results from TCRdb running MiXCR on the multiplex PCR reads. The data show under 250,000 distinct CDR3 sequences, under 25% seen once. The material sequenced was peripheral blood. These receptors all come from a woman between 50 and 59 years old with Graves' ophthalmopathy. CDR3s include the opening cysteine and the closing phenylalanine or tryptophan. D genes are given only for firm matches. The size entry is marked missing in some rows and otherwise reads once, few, many or a size class.

TRBJ2-7	TRBD2	TRBV7-3	many	TGTGCCAGCAGCGAAACCGGGACTAGCATCTACGAGCAGTACTTC	CASSETGTSIYEQYF
TRBJ2-7	.	TRBV11-2	.	TGTGCCAGCAGCTTAGAGGGTATAAAAGGGAACGAGCAGTACTTC	CASSLEGIKGNEQYF
TRBJ1-2	.	TRBV12-3/TRBV12-4	many	TGTGCCAGCAGCCGATACTATGGCTACACCTTC	CASSRYYGYTF
TRBJ1-1	.	TRBV28	many	TGTGCCAGCAGTAACAGGGAGGTGAACACTGAAGCTTTCTTT	CASSNREVNTEAFF
TRBJ1-1	.	TRBV27	.	TGTGCCAGCAGTTTAAAGGGCGGTTGGGCCACTGAAGCTTTCTTT	CASSLKGGWATEAFF
TRBJ1-2	.	TRBV6-5	many	TGTGCCAGCTCCGGTAATGACTATGGCTACACCTTC	CASSGNDYGYTF
TRBJ2-7	.	TRBV6-1	many	TGTGCCAGCAGTGAAGGTCCGGCGAAGTACGAGCAGTACTTC	CASSEGPAKYEQYF
TRBJ2-5	TRBD2	TRBV12-3/TRBV12-4	.	TGTGCCAGCAGTTTAGCGTCGGGGGGTAGAGAGACCCAGTACTTC	CASSLASGGRETQYF
TRBJ2-5	TRBD2	TRBV27	many	TGTGCCAGCAGTTTGGGTAGCGGGAGTGGAGAGACCCAGTACTTC	CASSLGSGSGETQYF
TRBJ1-6	TRBD1	TRBV19	many	TGTGCCAGTAGTTGGGGACAGGGTAATATCGGGTCACCCCTCCACTTT	CASSWGQGNIGSPLHF
TRBJ1-2	TRBD1	TRBV30	few	TGTGCCTGGAGTCGGGACAGTAAGAGTCGGTTAGACTATGGCTACACCTTC	CAWSRDSKSRLDYGYTF
TRBJ2-5	.	TRBV28	.	TGTGCCAGCAGTTTCGAGACAGGAGCATTGAAGACCCAGTACTTC	CASSFETGALKTQYF
TRBJ2-7	.	TRBV19	many	TGTGCCAGTAGTAGAGCCTTTACACCCAGGCTCTACGAGCAGTACTTC	CASSRAFTPRLYEQYF